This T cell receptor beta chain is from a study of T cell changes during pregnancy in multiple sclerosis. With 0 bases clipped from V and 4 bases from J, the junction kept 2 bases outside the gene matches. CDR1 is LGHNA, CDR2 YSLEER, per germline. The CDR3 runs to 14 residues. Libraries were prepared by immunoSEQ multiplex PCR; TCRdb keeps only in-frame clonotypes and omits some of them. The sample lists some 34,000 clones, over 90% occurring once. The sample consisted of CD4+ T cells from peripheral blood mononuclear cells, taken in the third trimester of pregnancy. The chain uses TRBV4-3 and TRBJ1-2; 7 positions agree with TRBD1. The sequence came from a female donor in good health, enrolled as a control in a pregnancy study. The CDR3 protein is CASSQERGLYGYTF. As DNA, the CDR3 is TGCGCCAGCAGCCAAGAAAGGGGGCTCTATGGCTACACCTTC.